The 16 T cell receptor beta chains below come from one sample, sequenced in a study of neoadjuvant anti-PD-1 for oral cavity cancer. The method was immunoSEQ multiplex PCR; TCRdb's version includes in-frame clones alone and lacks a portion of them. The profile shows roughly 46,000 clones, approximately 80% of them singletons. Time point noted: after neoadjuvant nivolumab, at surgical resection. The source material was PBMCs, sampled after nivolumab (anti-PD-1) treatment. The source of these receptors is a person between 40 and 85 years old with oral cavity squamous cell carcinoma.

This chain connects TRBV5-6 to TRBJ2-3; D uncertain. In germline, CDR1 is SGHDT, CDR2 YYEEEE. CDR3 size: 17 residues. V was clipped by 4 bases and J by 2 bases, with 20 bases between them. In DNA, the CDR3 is TGTGCCAGCAGCGTGGCGTTTTTATTGGGCGCCACAGATACGCAGTATTTT. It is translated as CASSVAFLLGATDTQYF.

The CDR3, as DNA: TGTGCCAGCAGTGAACAGGGCCTGCCATATTCACCCCTCCACTTT. This sequence encodes CASSEQGLPYSPLHF. V is TRBV6-1 and J is TRBJ1-6; possible D gene TRBD1, 5 bases. The germline gives CDR1 MNHNS, CDR2 SASEGT. CDR3 length: 15 amino acids. V was shortened by 2 bases and J by 8 bases, with 13 bases between the two germline ends.

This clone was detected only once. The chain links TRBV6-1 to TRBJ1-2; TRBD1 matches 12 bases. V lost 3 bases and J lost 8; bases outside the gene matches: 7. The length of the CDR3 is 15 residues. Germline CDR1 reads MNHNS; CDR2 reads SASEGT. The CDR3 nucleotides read TGTGCCAGCAGTGATGGGGGACAGGGGGCTCGGGGCTACACCTTC. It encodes CASSDGGQGARGYTF.

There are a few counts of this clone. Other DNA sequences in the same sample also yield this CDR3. DNA of the CDR3: TGTGCCAGCAGTTACTCGACCTCACAGGGCTATGGCTACACCTTC. It yields the protein CASSYSTSQGYGYTF. The rearrangement uses TRBV6-5 and TRBJ1-2, with a possible D match to TRBD1 (6 bases). Looked up from germline, CDR1 is MNHEY and CDR2 is SVGAGI. The CDR3 sequence is 15 residues long. Trimming took off 0 bases at V and 4 bases at J, with 12 bases between the two ends.

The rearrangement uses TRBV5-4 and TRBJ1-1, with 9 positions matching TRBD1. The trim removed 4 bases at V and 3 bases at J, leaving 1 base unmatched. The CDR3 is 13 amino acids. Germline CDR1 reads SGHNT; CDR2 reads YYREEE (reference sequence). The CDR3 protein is CASSDRGDTEAFF. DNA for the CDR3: TGTGCCAGCAGCGACAGGGGGGACACTGAAGCTTTCTTT.

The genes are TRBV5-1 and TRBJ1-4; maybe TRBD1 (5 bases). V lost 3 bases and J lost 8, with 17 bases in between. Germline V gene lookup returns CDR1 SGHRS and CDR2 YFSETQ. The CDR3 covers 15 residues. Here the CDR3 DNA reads TGCGCCAGCAGCTCAGGGATAGGGCCTGAGGAAAAACTGTTTTTT. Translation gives CASSSGIGPEEKLFF.

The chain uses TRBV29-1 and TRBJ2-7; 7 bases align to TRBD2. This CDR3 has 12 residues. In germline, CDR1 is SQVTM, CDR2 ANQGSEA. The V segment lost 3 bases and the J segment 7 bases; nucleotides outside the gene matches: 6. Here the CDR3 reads CSVEGGSLEQYF. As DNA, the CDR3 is TGCAGCGTTGAGGGGGGGTCCTTGGAGCAGTACTTC.

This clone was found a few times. CDR3 coding DNA: TGTGCTAGTGGTTGGATGAACACTGAAGCTTTCTTT. Translating it yields CASGWMNTEAFF. The V gene is TRBV12-5, the J gene TRBJ1-1, with D unclear. Germline V CDR1 and CDR2: LGHNT, FRNRAP. CDR3 size: 12 residues. V lost 4 bases, J lost 0 bases, and 3 bases lay in between.

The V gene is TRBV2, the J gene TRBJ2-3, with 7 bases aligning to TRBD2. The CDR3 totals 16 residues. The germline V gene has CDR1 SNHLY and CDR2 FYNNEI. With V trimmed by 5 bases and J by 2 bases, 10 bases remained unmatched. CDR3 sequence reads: CASSLSLAASTDTQYF. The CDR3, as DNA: TGTGCCAGCAGTCTAAGTCTAGCGGCGTCCACAGATACGCAGTATTTT.

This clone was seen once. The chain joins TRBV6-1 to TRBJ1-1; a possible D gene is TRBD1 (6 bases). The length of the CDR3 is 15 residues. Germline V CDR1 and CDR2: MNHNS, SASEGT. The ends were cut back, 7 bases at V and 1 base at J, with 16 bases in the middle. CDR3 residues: CASIDRSKGNTEAFF. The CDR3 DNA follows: TGTGCCAGCATCGACAGGTCGAAAGGGAACACTGAAGCTTTCTTT.

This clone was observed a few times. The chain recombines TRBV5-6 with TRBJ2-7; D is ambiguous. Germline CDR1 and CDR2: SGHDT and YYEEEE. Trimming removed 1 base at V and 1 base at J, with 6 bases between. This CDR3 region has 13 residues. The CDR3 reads CASSLPLSYEQYF. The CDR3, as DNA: TGTGCCAGCAGCTTGCCCCTATCCTACGAGCAGTACTTC.

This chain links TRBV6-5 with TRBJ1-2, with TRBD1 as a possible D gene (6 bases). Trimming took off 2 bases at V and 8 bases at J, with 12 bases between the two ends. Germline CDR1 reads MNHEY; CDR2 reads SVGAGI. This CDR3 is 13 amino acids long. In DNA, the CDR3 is TGTGCCAGCAGTTACGGAAACAGGGACGGCTACACCTTC. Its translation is CASSYGNRDGYTF.

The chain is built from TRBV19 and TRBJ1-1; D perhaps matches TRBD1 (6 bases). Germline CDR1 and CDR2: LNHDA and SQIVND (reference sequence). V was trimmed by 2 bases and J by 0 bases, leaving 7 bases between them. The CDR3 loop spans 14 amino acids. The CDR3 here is CASSIRQVNTEAFF. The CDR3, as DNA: TGTGCCAGTAGTATAAGACAGGTGAACACTGAAGCTTTCTTT.

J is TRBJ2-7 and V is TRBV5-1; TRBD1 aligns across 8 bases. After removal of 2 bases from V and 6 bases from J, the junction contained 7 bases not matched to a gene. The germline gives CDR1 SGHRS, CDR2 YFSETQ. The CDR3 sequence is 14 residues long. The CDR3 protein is CASSFSRGQGEQYF. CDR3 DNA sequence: TGCGCCAGCAGCTTTAGCAGGGGGCAGGGCGAGCAGTACTTC.

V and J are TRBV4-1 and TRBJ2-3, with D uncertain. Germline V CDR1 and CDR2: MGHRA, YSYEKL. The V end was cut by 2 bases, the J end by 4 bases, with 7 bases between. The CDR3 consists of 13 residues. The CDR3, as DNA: TGCGCCAGCAGCCAACGGGTCGCAGATACGCAGTATTTT. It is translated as CASSQRVADTQYF.

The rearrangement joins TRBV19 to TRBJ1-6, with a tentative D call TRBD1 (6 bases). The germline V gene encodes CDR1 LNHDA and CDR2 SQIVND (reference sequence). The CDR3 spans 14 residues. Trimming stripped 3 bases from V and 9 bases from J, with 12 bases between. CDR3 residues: CASSIGDTRSPLHF. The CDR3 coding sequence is TGTGCCAGTAGTATTGGGGACACTCGTTCACCCCTCCACTTT.